This T cell receptor (beta chain) is from a study of cytomegalovirus exposure and HLA in healthy donors. On the study more broadly: Unique TCRs numbering some 80 million, obtained from HLA-typed donors, made up an early data release.

In the PCR, 60 Vbeta and 13 Jbeta primers were used. The data were produced by immunoSEQ multiplex PCR, yet TCRdb's version contains in-frame clones alone and is incomplete. This table holds 150,000 to 200,000 clones, roughly 68% found once. This clone occurred a few times. From germline, CDR1 is SGHNT and CDR2 YYREEE (reference sequence). This CDR3 spans 15 amino acids. V lost 2 bases, J lost 3 bases, and 2 bases stayed unmatched. This TCR came from a woman in her 30s in good health and CMV-seronegative. The sequenced material came from PBMCs. This chain links TRBV5-4 with TRBJ2-2; 9 nucleotides match TRBD1. In DNA, the CDR3 is TGTGCCAGCAGCTTAGGACAGGGGTACACCGGGGAGCTGTTTTTT. Translated: CASSLGQGYTGELFF.